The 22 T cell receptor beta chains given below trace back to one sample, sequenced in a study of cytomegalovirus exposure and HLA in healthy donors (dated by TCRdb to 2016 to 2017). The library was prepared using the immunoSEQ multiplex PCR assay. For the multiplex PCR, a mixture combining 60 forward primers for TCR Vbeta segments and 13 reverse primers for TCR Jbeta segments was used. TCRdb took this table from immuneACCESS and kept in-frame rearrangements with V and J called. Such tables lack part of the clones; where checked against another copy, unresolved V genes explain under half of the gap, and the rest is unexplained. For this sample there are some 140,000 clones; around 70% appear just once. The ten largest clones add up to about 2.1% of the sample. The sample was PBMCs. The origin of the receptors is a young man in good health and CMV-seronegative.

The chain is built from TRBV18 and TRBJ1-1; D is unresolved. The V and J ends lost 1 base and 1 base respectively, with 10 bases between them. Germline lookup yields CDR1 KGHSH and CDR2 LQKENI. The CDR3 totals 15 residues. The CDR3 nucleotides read TGTGCCAGCTCACCACTTCGAAGAGGGAACACTGAAGCTTTCTTT. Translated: CASSPLRRGNTEAFF.

The CDR3 region is CASSLISGSYNEQFF. CDR3 nucleotides: TGTGCCAGCAGCTTAATTAGCGGATCCTACAATGAGCAGTTCTTC. The rearrangement links TRBV7-2 to TRBJ2-1, with D possibly TRBD2 on 6 matching bases. The ends were cut back, 2 bases at V and 1 base at J, with 9 bases in the middle. Germline V gene data show CDR1 as SGHTA and CDR2 as FQGNSA. The CDR3 runs to 15 residues.

CDR3 sequence: CASSVEAEVYNEQFF. The CDR3 DNA is TGTGCCAGCAGTGTTGAAGCGGAGGTTTACAATGAGCAGTTCTTC. This chain uses TRBV6-1 with TRBJ2-1, with a weak D call TRBD2 (5 bases). Germline assignment: CDR1 MNHNS and CDR2 SASEGT. V dropped 4 bases and J dropped 4 bases, with 14 bases sitting between them. The CDR3 extends over 15 amino acids.

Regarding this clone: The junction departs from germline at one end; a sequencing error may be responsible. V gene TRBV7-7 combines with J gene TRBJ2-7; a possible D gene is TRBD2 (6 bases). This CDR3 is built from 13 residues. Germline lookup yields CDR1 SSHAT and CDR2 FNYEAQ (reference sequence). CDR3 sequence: CASSLGGTYEQYF. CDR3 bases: TGTGCTAGCAGCTTGGGAGGCACCTACGAGCAGTACTTC. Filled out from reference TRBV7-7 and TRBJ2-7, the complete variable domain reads GAGVSQSPRYKVTKRGQDVTLRCDPISSHATLYWYQQALGQGPEFLTYFNYEAQPDKSGLPSDRFSAERPEGSISTLTIQRTEQRDSAMYRCASSLGGTYEQYFGPGTRLTVT.

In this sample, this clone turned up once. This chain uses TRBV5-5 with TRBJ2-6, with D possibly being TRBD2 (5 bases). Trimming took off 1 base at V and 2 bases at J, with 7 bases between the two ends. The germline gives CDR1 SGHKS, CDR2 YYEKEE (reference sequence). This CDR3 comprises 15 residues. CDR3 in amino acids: CASSLFGTGANVLTF. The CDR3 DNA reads TGTGCCAGCAGCTTGTTCGGGACTGGGGCCAACGTCCTGACTTTC.

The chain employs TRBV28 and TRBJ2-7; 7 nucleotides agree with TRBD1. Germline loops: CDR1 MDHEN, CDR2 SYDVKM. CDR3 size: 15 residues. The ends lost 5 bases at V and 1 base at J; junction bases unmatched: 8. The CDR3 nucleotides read TGTGCCAGCAGTACTACCAGACAGGGTTCCTACGAGCAGTACTTC. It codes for CASSTTRQGSYEQYF. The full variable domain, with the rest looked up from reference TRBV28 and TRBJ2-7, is DVKVTQSSRYLVKRTGEKVFLECVQDMDHENMFWYRQDPGLGLRLIYFSYDVKMKEKGDIPEGYSVSREKKERFSLILESASTNQTSMYLCASSTTRQGSYEQYFGPGTRLTVT.

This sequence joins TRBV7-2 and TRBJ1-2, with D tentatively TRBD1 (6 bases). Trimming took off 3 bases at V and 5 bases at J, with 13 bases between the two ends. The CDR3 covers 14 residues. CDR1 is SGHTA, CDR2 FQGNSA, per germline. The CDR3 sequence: CASSLGWTEYGYTF. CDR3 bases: TGTGCCAGCAGCTTGGGGTGGACAGAATATGGCTACACCTTC.

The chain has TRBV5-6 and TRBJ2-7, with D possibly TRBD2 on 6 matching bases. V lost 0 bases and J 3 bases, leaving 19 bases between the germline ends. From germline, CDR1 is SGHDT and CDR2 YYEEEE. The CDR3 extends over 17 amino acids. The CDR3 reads CASSLDGRAGHFYEQYF. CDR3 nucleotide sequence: TGTGCCAGCAGCTTGGACGGGAGAGCCGGACACTTCTACGAGCAGTACTTC.

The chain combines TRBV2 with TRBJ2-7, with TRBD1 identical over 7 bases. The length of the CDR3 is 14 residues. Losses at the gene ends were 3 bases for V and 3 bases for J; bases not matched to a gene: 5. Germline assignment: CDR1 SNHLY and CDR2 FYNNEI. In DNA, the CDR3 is TGTGCCAGCAGTGATCCGGACAGGATCTACGAGCAGTACTTC. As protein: CASSDPDRIYEQYF.

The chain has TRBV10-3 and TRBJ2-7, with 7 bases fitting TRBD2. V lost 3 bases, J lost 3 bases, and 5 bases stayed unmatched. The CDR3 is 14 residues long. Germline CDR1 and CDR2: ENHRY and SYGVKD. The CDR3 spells CAISESAGYYEQYF. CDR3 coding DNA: TGTGCCATCAGTGAATCAGCGGGGTACTACGAGCAGTACTTC.

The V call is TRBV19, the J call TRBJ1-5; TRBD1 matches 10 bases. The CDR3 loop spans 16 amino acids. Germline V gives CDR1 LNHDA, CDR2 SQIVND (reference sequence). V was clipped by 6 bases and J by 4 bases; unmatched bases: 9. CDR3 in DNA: TGTGCCAGTAGGATATCGGGACAGGGGTGGAATCAGCCCCAGCATTTT. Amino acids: CASRISGQGWNQPQHF.

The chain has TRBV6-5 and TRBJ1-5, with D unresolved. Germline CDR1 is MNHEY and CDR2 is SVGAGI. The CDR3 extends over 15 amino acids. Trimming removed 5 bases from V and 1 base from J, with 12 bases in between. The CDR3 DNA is TGTGCCAGCAGTCCGACTCGAGGAAGCAATCAGCCCCAGCATTTT. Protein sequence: CASSPTRGSNQPQHF.

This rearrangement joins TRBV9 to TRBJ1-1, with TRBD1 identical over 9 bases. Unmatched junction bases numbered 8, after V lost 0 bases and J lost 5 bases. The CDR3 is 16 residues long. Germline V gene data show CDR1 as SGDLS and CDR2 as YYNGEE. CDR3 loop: CASSVAGQGRGTEAFF. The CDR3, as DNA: TGTGCCAGCAGCGTAGCGGGACAGGGAAGGGGAACTGAAGCTTTCTTT.

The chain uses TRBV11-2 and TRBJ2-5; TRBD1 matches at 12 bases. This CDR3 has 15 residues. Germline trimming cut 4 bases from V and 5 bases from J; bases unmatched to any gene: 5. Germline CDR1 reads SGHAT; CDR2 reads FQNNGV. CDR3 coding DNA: TGTGCCAGCAGCTCCCGGGACAGGGGGCCGGAGACCCAGTACTTC. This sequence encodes CASSSRDRGPETQYF.

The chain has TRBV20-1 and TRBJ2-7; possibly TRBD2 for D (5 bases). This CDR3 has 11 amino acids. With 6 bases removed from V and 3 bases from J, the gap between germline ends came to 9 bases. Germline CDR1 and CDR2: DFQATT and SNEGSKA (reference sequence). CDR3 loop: CSAADGYEQYF. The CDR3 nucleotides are TGCAGTGCAGCGGACGGCTACGAGCAGTACTTC.

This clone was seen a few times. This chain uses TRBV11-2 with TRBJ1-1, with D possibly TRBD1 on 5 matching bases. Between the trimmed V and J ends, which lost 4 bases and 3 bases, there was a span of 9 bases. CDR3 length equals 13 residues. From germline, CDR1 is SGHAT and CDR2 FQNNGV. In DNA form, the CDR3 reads TGTGCCAGCAGCTCTCAGGGTGACACTGAAGCTTTCTTT. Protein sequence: CASSSQGDTEAFF.

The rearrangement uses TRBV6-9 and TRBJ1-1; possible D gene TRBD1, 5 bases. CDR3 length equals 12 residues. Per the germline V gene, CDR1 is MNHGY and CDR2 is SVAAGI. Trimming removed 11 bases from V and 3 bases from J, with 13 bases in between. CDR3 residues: CAGAGIDTEAFF. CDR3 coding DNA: TGTGCCGGGGCAGGGATCGACACTGAAGCTTTCTTT.

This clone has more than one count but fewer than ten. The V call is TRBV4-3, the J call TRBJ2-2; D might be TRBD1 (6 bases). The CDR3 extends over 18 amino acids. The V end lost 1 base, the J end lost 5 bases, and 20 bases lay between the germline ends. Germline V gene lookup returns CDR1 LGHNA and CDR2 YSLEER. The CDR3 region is CASSQGLQGSTFTGELFF. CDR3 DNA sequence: TGCGCCAGCAGCCAAGGGTTACAGGGATCGACATTTACCGGGGAGCTGTTTTTT.

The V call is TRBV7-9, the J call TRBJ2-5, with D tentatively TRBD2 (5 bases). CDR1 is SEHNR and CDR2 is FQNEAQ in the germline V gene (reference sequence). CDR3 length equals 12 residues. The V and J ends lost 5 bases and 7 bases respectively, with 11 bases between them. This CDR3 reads CASSRVEGTQYF. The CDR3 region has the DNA TGTGCCAGCAGCCGGGTTGAGGGGACCCAGTACTTC.

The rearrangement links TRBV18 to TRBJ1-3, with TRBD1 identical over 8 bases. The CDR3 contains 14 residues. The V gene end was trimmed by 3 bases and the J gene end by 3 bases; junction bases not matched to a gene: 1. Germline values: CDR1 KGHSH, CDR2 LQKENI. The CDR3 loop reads CASSPDRDGNTIYF. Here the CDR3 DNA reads TGTGCCAGCTCACCGGACAGGGATGGAAACACCATATATTTT. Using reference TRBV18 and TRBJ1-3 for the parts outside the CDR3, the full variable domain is NAGVMQNPRHLVRRRGQEARLRCSPMKGHSHVYWYRQLPEEGLKFMVYLQKENIIDESGMPKERFSAEFPKEGPSILRIQQVVRGDSAAYFCASSPDRDGNTIYFGEGSWLTVV.

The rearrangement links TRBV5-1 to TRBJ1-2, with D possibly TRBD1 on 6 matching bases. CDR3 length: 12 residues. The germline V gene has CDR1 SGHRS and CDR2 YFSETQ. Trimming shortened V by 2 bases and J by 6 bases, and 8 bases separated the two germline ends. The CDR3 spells CASSLGQNGYTF. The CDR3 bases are TGCGCCAGCAGCTTAGGACAGAATGGCTACACCTTC.

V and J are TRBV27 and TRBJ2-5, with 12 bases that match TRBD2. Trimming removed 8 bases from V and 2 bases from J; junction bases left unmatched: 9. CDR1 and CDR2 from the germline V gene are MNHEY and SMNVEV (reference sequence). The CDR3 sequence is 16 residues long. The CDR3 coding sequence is TGTGCCAGCGGTTCTCCACTAGCGGGGGGTCAAGAGACCCAGTACTTC. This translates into CASGSPLAGGQETQYF.